A selection of T cell receptor beta chains follows, all from one sample in a study of blood T cells in healthy people across ages. A single record per CDR3 protein comes from TCRdb applying MiXCR to the 5' RACE reads. The table has 850,000 to 1,100,000 distinct CDR3 sequences, around two fifths seen once. Sequencing was carried out using blood. The receptors originated from a young man in good health. Both conserved end residues are part of each CDR3. D genes are given only for firm matches. The size entry is marked missing in some rows and otherwise reads once, few, many or a size class.

D gene: .
clone size: .
V gene: TRBV6-1
J gene: TRBJ1-2
CDR3 DNA: TGTGCCAGCAGTGAAGTAGGGGGTGCCAATGGCTACACCTTC
CDR3 protein: CASSEVGGANGYTF

D gene: .
clone size: .
V gene: TRBV11-2
J gene: TRBJ2-1
CDR3 DNA: TGTGCCAGCAGCTTAGATTGGTCGCTGAGGGAGCAGTTCTTC
CDR3 protein: CASSLDWSLREQFF

D gene: TRBD1
clone size: .
V gene: TRBV10-3
J gene: TRBJ1-1
CDR3 DNA: TGTGCCATCAGGGACGGTGGGACAGCGAACACTGAAGCTTTCTTT
CDR3 protein: CAIRDGGTANTEAFF

D gene: .
clone size: .
V gene: TRBV7-2
J gene: TRBJ2-1
CDR3 DNA: TGTGCCAGCAGCTTATTAAGTTCCAGCCGCCTCTCCTACAATGAGCAGTTCTTC
CDR3 protein: CASSLLSSSRLSYNEQFF

D gene: .
clone size: few
V gene: TRBV6-5
J gene: TRBJ1-5
CDR3 DNA: TGTGCCAGCAGTTACACGGGGTACGGCAATCAGCCCCAGCATTTT
CDR3 protein: CASSYTGYGNQPQHF

D gene: TRBD1
clone size: .
V gene: TRBV4-3
J gene: TRBJ1-6
CDR3 DNA: TGCGCCAGCAGCCGAACGACAGGGAATAATTCACCCCTCCACTTT
CDR3 protein: CASSRTTGNNSPLHF

D gene: TRBD1
clone size: .
V gene: TRBV4-3
J gene: TRBJ2-1
CDR3 DNA: TGCGCCAGCAGCCAAGACCAGACAGGGGACAATGAGCAGTTCTTC
CDR3 protein: CASSQDQTGDNEQFF

D gene: .
clone size: once
V gene: TRBV11-2
J gene: TRBJ1-2
CDR3 DNA: TGTGCCAGCAGCACCCAACAGGGCTCCCTCTGTGGCTACACCTTC
CDR3 protein: CASSTQQGSLCGYTF

D gene: TRBD1
clone size: .
V gene: TRBV5-1
J gene: TRBJ1-2
CDR3 DNA: TGCGCCAGCGGCTTGGGACAGGGGGCGCGTTATGGCTACACCTTC
CDR3 protein: CASGLGQGARYGYTF

D gene: .
clone size: few
V gene: TRBV28
J gene: TRBJ2-1
CDR3 DNA: TGTGCCAGCAACGGGGACACCATCGATTTGGAGCAGTTCTTC
CDR3 protein: CASNGDTIDLEQFF

D gene: TRBD1
clone size: .
V gene: TRBV4-3
J gene: TRBJ2-2
CDR3 DNA: TGCGCCAGCAGCCAACAGACAGGGGCTGGGAGGAACACCGGGGAGCTGTTTTTT
CDR3 protein: CASSQQTGAGRNTGELFF

D gene: .
clone size: few
V gene: TRBV28
J gene: TRBJ1-4
CDR3 DNA: TGTGCCAGCAGTCGAGGGGGAAAGGGTAATGAAAAACTGTTTTTT
CDR3 protein: CASSRGGKGNEKLFF

D gene: .
clone size: .
V gene: TRBV27
J gene: TRBJ1-2
CDR3 DNA: TGTGCCAGCGGGATCGAGGGACGTCGGAGTAACTATGGCTACACCTTC
CDR3 protein: CASGIEGRRSNYGYTF

D gene: TRBD2
clone size: .
V gene: TRBV20-1
J gene: TRBJ2-7
CDR3 DNA: TGCAGTGCTAGGAGAGGGAGCGGGGGGGACAATGAGCAGTACTTC
CDR3 protein: CSARRGSGGDNEQYF

D gene: TRBD2
clone size: few
V gene: TRBV20-1
J gene: TRBJ2-1
CDR3 DNA: TGCAGTGCTAGAGATGCTAGCGGGGGTAATGAGCAGTTCTTC
CDR3 protein: CSARDASGGNEQFF

D gene: TRBD1
clone size: .
V gene: TRBV20-1
J gene: TRBJ1-6
CDR3 DNA: TGCAGTGCTAGAGACAGGGGGAATAATTCACCCCTCCACTTT
CDR3 protein: CSARDRGNNSPLHF

D gene: .
clone size: few
V gene: TRBV10-3
J gene: TRBJ2-7
CDR3 DNA: TGTGCCATCAGTGAGTCAATGGCTAGCCTTGCCTACGAGCAGTACTTC
CDR3 protein: CAISESMASLAYEQYF

D gene: .
clone size: few
V gene: TRBV10-3
J gene: TRBJ1-5
CDR3 DNA: TGTGCCATCAGTGAGTCGAAGGGACGCCATCAGCCCCAGCATTTT
CDR3 protein: CAISESKGRHQPQHF

D gene: .
clone size: .
V gene: TRBV7-2
J gene: TRBJ2-1
CDR3 DNA: TGTGCCAGCAGAAACCCAACGACCCTCAATGAGCAGTTCTTC
CDR3 protein: CASRNPTTLNEQFF

D gene: TRBD2
clone size: .
V gene: TRBV12-3/TRBV12-4
J gene: TRBJ2-3
CDR3 DNA: TGTGCCAGCAGTCCCAAGCGGGGGCGTACAGATACGCAGTATTTT
CDR3 protein: CASSPKRGRTDTQYF

D gene: TRBD1
clone size: .
V gene: TRBV7-9
J gene: TRBJ1-2
CDR3 DNA: TGTGCCAGCAGCCCTGAGGGACAGGGGAAAGGCTACACCTTC
CDR3 protein: CASSPEGQGKGYTF

D gene: TRBD1
clone size: few
V gene: TRBV12-3/TRBV12-4
J gene: TRBJ2-7
CDR3 DNA: TGTGCCAGCAGCAGAAGCGCCGGGACAGGCTACGAGCAGTACTTC
CDR3 protein: CASSRSAGTGYEQYF

D gene: TRBD1
clone size: once
V gene: TRBV25-1
J gene: TRBJ2-1
CDR3 DNA: TGTGCCAGCAGTGATCGGACAGGGGAATACAATGAGCAGTTCTTC
CDR3 protein: CASSDRTGEYNEQFF

D gene: TRBD1
clone size: once
V gene: TRBV11-2
J gene: TRBJ2-3
CDR3 DNA: TGTGCCAGCAGCCGCAGGGGGCAAACAGATACGCAGTATTTT
CDR3 protein: CASSRRGQTDTQYF

D gene: .
clone size: few
V gene: TRBV7-9
J gene: TRBJ2-1
CDR3 DNA: TGTGCCAGCAGCTTACCCGACTTACAAGGACGTAACAATGAGCAGTTCTTC
CDR3 protein: CASSLPDLQGRNNEQFF

D gene: .
clone size: .
V gene: TRBV3-1
J gene: TRBJ2-4
CDR3 DNA: TGTGCCAGCAGCCCTGCAGGGAAGGCCAAAAACATTCAGTACTTC
CDR3 protein: CASSPAGKAKNIQYF

D gene: .
clone size: .
V gene: TRBV9
J gene: TRBJ2-5
CDR3 DNA: TGTGCCAGCAGCGTGACAGGATGGGACCAAGAGACCCAGTACTTC
CDR3 protein: CASSVTGWDQETQYF

D gene: TRBD2
clone size: few
V gene: TRBV20-1
J gene: TRBJ2-3
CDR3 DNA: TGCAGTGCTAGAAGTTATCTGGGACTAGCGGGGGGGCTTAAAAACACAGATACGCAGTATTTT
CDR3 protein: CSARSYLGLAGGLKNTDTQYF

D gene: .
clone size: many
V gene: TRBV20-1
J gene: TRBJ1-3
CDR3 DNA: TGCAGTGCCCCGGTGAACGGGAGAAACACCATATATTTT
CDR3 protein: CSAPVNGRNTIYF

D gene: TRBD1
clone size: few
V gene: TRBV4-1
J gene: TRBJ1-2
CDR3 DNA: TGCGCCAGCAGCCAAGTAACGGGGACAGGGGTGATTTCTTACACCTTC
CDR3 protein: CASSQVTGTGVISYTF

D gene: .
clone size: .
V gene: TRBV12-3/TRBV12-4
J gene: TRBJ2-2
CDR3 DNA: TGTGCCAGCAGCCGCCGCCAGGCCGGGAGCGGGGAGCTGTTTTTT
CDR3 protein: CASSRRQAGSGELFF

D gene: .
clone size: few
V gene: TRBV19
J gene: TRBJ2-1
CDR3 DNA: TGTGCCAGTAGTATATCCTCCTCCTACAATGAGCAGTTCTTC
CDR3 protein: CASSISSSYNEQFF

D gene: TRBD1
clone size: .
V gene: TRBV6-2/TRBV6-3
J gene: TRBJ1-1
CDR3 DNA: TGTGCCAGCAGTCACTCTCCAGGGGGCGAATATGAAGCTTTCTTT
CDR3 protein: CASSHSPGGEYEAFF

D gene: .
clone size: .
V gene: TRBV20-1
J gene: TRBJ1-4
CDR3 DNA: TGCAGTGCTAGAGAGCGCACAGGGAGTGAAAAACTGTTTTTT
CDR3 protein: CSARERTGSEKLFF

D gene: .
clone size: .
V gene: TRBV4-2
J gene: TRBJ2-3
CDR3 DNA: TGTGCCAGCAGCCAAGAGGGGGCCACAGATACGCAGTATTTT
CDR3 protein: CASSQEGATDTQYF

D gene: .
clone size: .
V gene: TRBV7-2
J gene: TRBJ2-4
CDR3 DNA: TGTGCCAGCAGCTTATTATCGGAGGCCAAAAACATTCGGTACTTC
CDR3 protein: CASSLLSEAKNIRYF